This T cell receptor beta chain was retrieved from a study of breast tumors, draining lymph nodes, adjacent tissues. Findings and caveats of the study: Tumor repertoires ranked between lymph nodes and nontumor tissue in diversity, with V and J gene preferences.

TCRdb used MiXCR to reprocess the multiplex PCR reads, holding one entry per CDR3 protein. The data show 50,000 to 85,000 distinct CDR3 sequences, approximately 47% seen once. The trim removed 6 bases at V and 1 base at J, leaving 6 bases unmatched. The germline gives CDR1 MNHEY, CDR2 SVGEGT. This CDR3 contains 15 residues. This clonotype was recorded many times. No antigen is known for it. Sequencing was done on a sample of breast tumor tissue. The V call is TRBV6-2 or TRBV6-3, the J call TRBJ1-5; 7 nucleotides match TRBD1. The sequence was obtained from a female donor with breast cancer. Some clones in this sample may be carry-over from other donors' samples. The CDR3 here is CASSDQQGSNQPQHF. The CDR3 nucleotides read TGTGCCAGCAGCGACCAACAGGGGAGCAATCAGCCCCAGCATTTT.